The clone carrying this T cell receptor (beta chain) was observed at least ten times. Its antigen is not known. The data were obtained in a study of Graves' ophthalmopathy and Graves' hyperthyroidism. Regarding the study as a whole: Forecasting of ophthalmopathy progression by the model achieved almost 71% sensitivity and more than 72% specificity.

Amplification of TCR beta CDR3 regions used RNA transcripts. RT-PCR in the first round used HTBI primers; a second-round multiplex PCR followed. TCRdb re-derived calls from the multiplex PCR reads in MiXCR, one entry per CDR3 protein. Seen here are under 400,000 distinct CDR3 sequences, under 20% observed once, and the top ten hold 10% to 15%. Germline V lookup: CDR1 DFQATT, CDR2 SNEGSKA (reference sequence). The length of the CDR3 is 16 residues. Trimming pared 2 bases from V and 1 base from J, leaving 14 bases between. Sequenced sample: peripheral blood. This clonotype originated in an adult man with Graves' ophthalmopathy. The rearrangement uses TRBV20-1 and TRBJ2-2; D may match TRBD1 or TRBD2 (5 bases each). CDR3 DNA sequence: TGCAGTGCTAGAAAGACCGGGACCAGGAACACCGGGGAGCTGTTTTTT. Its protein product is CSARKTGTRNTGELFF.